Included here is one T cell receptor beta chain sequence, with context. V lost 3 bases and J lost 4, with 22 bases in between. The CDR3 extends over 17 amino acids. Germline V gene lookup returns CDR1 LNHDA and CDR2 SQIVND (reference sequence). As processed by the authors: Reference gene primers were amplified, and this amplification served to estimate nucleated cell counts. Produced via immunoSEQ multiplex PCR; TCRdb's table is partial and in-frame only. The V and J calls and clone size come from that table; D and trimming were worked out from the DNA. The sample includes 100,000 to 150,000 clones, approximately 90% of them seen just once. The sample comes from a study of blood T cell repertoires in COVID-19. Study context: The United States, Italy and Spain provided the acute and convalescent COVID-19 samples. The cDNA or gDNA used as material had been derived from T cells, B-cell-depleted T cells, or PBMCs.

This TCR derives from a man in his fifties with acute or convalescent COVID-19. This rearrangement joins TRBV19 to TRBJ2-7; D call uncertain. Sequencing input: peripheral blood. The DNA for the CDR3 is TGTGCCAGTAGTATTGGTCGGAGTTACGCAAGACCTTACGAGCAGTACTTC. This translates into CASSIGRSYARPYEQYF.